The 3 T cell receptor beta chains given below trace back to one sample, sequenced in a study of T cells after somatic rescue of genetic block. TCRdb keeps only in-frame clones here, not all; method: immunoSEQ multiplex PCR. The sample records some 67,000 clones, about 91% being singletons. Sequenced: peripheral blood mononuclear cells (PBMCs). Receptors originate from a middle-aged man.

The V call is TRBV7-2, the J call TRBJ2-7, with D perhaps given as TRBD1 or TRBD2 (5 bases each). V was cut by 1 base and J by 0 bases, with 13 bases left in between. This CDR3 is 16 amino acids long. Germline V gene data show CDR1 as SGHTA and CDR2 as FQGNSA. The DNA for the CDR3 is TGTGCCAGCAGCTTAGGGAGTTCAGGGAGCTCCTACGAGCAGTACTTC. Protein: CASSLGSSGSSYEQYF.

The chain joins TRBV4-2 to TRBJ1-2; D perhaps matches TRBD1 (6 bases). Trimming cost V 0 bases and J 1 base, with 12 bases left between them. The germline CDR1 and CDR2 sequences are LGHNA and YNFKEQ. This CDR3 is 16 amino acids long. The CDR3 DNA sequence: TGTGCCAGCAGCCAAGACCCCACAGGGTTTAACTATGGCTACACCTTC. Translating it yields CASSQDPTGFNYGYTF.

The chain has TRBV7-8 and TRBJ2-7; TRBD2 is a possible D gene (6 bases). CDR1 and CDR2 from the germline V gene are SGHVS and FQNEAQ. The CDR3 consists of 15 residues. Trimming left V 4 bases short and J 4 bases short, with 17 bases between. This chain's CDR3 is CASSSRRLAGYEQYF. The CDR3 DNA reads as TGTGCCAGCAGCTCAAGACGTCTTGCGGGGTACGAGCAGTACTTC.